The entry below gives a single T cell receptor beta chain sequence along with its context. The sample is drawn from a study of neoadjuvant nivolumab and ipilimumab in lung cancer. CDR1 and CDR2 from the germline V gene are SEHNR and FQNEAQ (reference sequence). The germline V and J ends were trimmed by 1 base and 2 bases, with 10 bases remaining between them. There are 15 residues in the CDR3. Clones were sequenced by immunoSEQ multiplex PCR, and TCRdb holds only the in-frame ones, with some missing. The sample holds approximately 1,900 clones, over 70% seen once. The chain employs TRBV7-9 and TRBJ2-3; possibly TRBD1 or TRBD2 for D (5 bases each). This receptor was obtained from an adult with non-small cell lung cancer. The sequenced sample was tumor tissue, obtained before neoadjuvant nivolumab, alone or with ipilimumab. DNA for the CDR3: TGTGCCAGCAGCTTAGTTGGGGGACCCACAGATACGCAGTATTTT. This gives the protein CASSLVGGPTDTQYF.